This entry features one T cell receptor (beta chain) sequence. This clone's antigen is unknown. No base quality values were provided; no much bigger clone lies one nucleotide off. The sample's time point label, in plain terms: late sampling 161 to 241 days after vaccination in a few convalescent patients. According to the study, the label for this sample's treatment or condition signals: approximately nine-day PBMC culture with coronavirus spike peptide pools or control peptides (ViraFEST assay). The ViraFEST assay, used in the study, expanded antigen-specific T cells with peptide pools and then identified the expanded clonotypes through TCR sequencing. The convalescent patients' positive SARS-CoV-2 PCR tests were from March to December 2020, which was before the Alpha, Beta and Delta variants emerged in the United States. Two million PBMCs per well were cultured in IMDM with approximately 5% human AB serum and approximately 9.8 IU/ml IL-2, plus 10 ug/ml peptide pools. On days 3 and 7, half of the culture medium was replaced with fresh IL-2-containing medium. Once the cells had been in culture for over 9 days, the EasySep CD4+ T cell isolation kit was used to isolate CD4+ T cells by negative selection. PBMCs were separated from whole blood using Ficoll-Paque Plus gradient centrifugation and then either used fresh or cryopreserved at -140C. In general, triplicate wells were set up for every culture condition.

Inclusive of the bounding cysteine and phenylalanine, the CDR3 is 17 residues long. Just the 51-base CDR3 DNA is kept, in frame starting at base 1. V is cut by 2 bases and J by 1 base, and the space between the germline ends is 15 bases. CDR1 is given as MDHEN and CDR2 as SYDVKM, both from the germline V gene. The library was obtained by PCR. TCR sequencing of DNA from cultured CD4+ T cells used the Oncomine TCR Beta short-read assay at the Johns Hopkins FTIC core. Genomic DNA was extracted from the cultured CD4+ T cells with the QIAamp micro DNA kit. Oncomine TCR Beta libraries from cultured CD4+ T cells were pooled using unique dual indexes and sequenced on an Illumina iSeq 100. For the original study's pipeline: Non-productive sequences were removed, and CDR3s that did not start with C, did not end with F or W, or were shorter than 7 amino acids were discarded. Antigen-specific clonotypes were identified using the MANAFEST web application through comparison of peptide-stimulated wells with reference and other culture wells. An FDR below 0.05, an odds ratio above 5, and a productive frequency above 0.1% in at least two of three replicate wells were required for clones to be considered positive. Clonotypes that were significantly expanded in both SARS-CoV-2 spike wells and at least one common cold coronavirus spike condition were defined as cross-reactive. Using R version 3.6.1, CDR3 homology was evaluated through Levenshtein distances (stringdist) along with unrooted phylogenetic trees (ape). TCRdb reran the public reads through fastp at Q25 and MiXCR, keeping productive beta chains. Each CDR3 protein appears once, grouped with its most common genes and DNA. These V and J calls rely on TCRdb rather than the paper's analysis. For this sample the table gives fewer than 30,000 distinct CDR3 sequences, of which 41% were detected only once. The ten largest account for about 5% of the sample.

The data derive from a study of vaccination and CD4 T cells after COVID-19 (dated by TCRdb to between 2021 and 2024). At the level of the whole study: Convalescent patients had a positive SARS-CoV-2 result on nasal swab PCR, and of these patients, several had mild disease and one had severe disease. The cultures were stimulated with overlapping spike peptide pools from SARS-CoV-2 and from the common cold coronaviruses HCoV-NL63, HCoV-OC43 and HCoV-229E. Post-vaccine blood samples were taken a median of roughly 72 days after the second vaccine dose, with a range of roughly 14 to 250 days. The spike-specific CD4+ TCR repertoire was compared before and after mRNA vaccination in ten to eleven COVID-19 convalescent patients and several infection-naive healthy vaccine recipients. In the convalescent cohort there were six males and four females, among whom were two Hispanic individuals, seven Caucasians, two Asians and one multiracial person. A few convalescent patients were sampled both early after vaccination (day 14) and late after vaccination (days 161 to 241). Post-COVID blood samples were collected from convalescent patients a median of around 96 days after diagnosis, with a range of about 30 to 161 days. Each participant got two doses of either the Pfizer-BioNTech BNT162b2 vaccine (n=8) or the Moderna mRNA-1273 vaccine (n=2). In control cultures, a CEFX viral epitope pool was used as positive control, an HIV-1 Nef peptide pool was used as negative control, or no peptide was added.

Overall study outcomes, separate from this receptor: An increase in the median number of SARS-CoV-2-reactive clonotypes from 21 after infection to roughly 39 after vaccination was observed, but the change was not found to be significant. Of the vaccine-specific clones found in convalescent patients, nearly all (304 of 307) were mono-reactive for SARS-CoV-2 spike instead of being cross-reactive with common cold coronaviruses. Only a relatively small number of convalescent patients were included in the study, and early timepoints following natural infection were not analyzed. In convalescent patients, a median approximately 90% of post-vaccine SARS-CoV-2-reactive clones were detected only after vaccination, suggesting vaccine-specific priming.

The clonotype was recovered from a human donor who had recovered from COVID-19. This receptor chain uses TRBV28 and TRBJ2-1; D gene: possibly TRBD2, on 5 matching bases. Here the sequenced sample was CD4+ T cells from blood, cultured in vitro, taken about 7 months after SARS-CoV-2 vaccination. The base sequence is TGTGCCAGCAGTTTACTACCCTGGACTGTATCCTACAATGAGCAGTTCTTC. This codes for CASSLLPWTVSYNEQFF.